These T cell receptor beta chains were read from a single sample in a study of cytomegalovirus exposure and HLA in healthy donors. Only in-frame clones appear in the TCRdb table, and some are missing; sequencing was by immunoSEQ multiplex PCR. The table has some 64,000 clones, almost 97% seen once. Material for sequencing was PBMCs. These receptors were obtained from a woman aged 18 to 35 in good health and CMV-seronegative. Both conserved end residues are part of each CDR3. A D gene is named only where the DNA matches it firmly. Clone size appears in some rows only: once, few, many, or a class for an expanded clone.

cdr3_aa cdr3_nt j_call d_call v_call clone_size
CASSREGGGNEQYF TGTGCCAGCAGCCGAGAGGGGGGGGGCAACGAGCAGTACTTC TRBJ2-7 NA TRBV5-4 NA
CASSEPQRTGSTDTQYF TGTGCCAGCAGTGAACCCCAAAGGACAGGGAGCACAGATACGCAGTATTTT TRBJ2-3 TRBD1 TRBV6-1 NA
CASSFRRDSYEQYF TGTGCCAGCAGCTTCCGGCGGGACTCCTACGAGCAGTACTTC TRBJ2-7 NA TRBV7-2 once
CASSAYSGNTIYF TGTGCCAGCAGTGCTTACTCTGGAAACACCATATATTTT TRBJ1-3 NA TRBV2 NA
CASSPTGQDLYNEQFF TGTGCCAGCAGCCCCACCGGACAGGATCTCTACAATGAGCAGTTCTTC TRBJ2-1 TRBD1 TRBV5-4 NA
CASSHPGTSGRADTQYF TGCGCCAGCAGCCACCCCGGGACTAGCGGGAGGGCAGATACGCAGTATTTT TRBJ2-3 TRBD2 TRBV4-1 NA
CASTRGTLGYTF TGTGCCAGTACCCGCGGGACGCTTGGCTACACCTTC TRBJ1-2 NA TRBV19 NA
CASSLRTSGDNEQFF TGTGCCAGCAGTTTAAGGACTAGCGGGGACAATGAGCAGTTCTTC TRBJ2-1 TRBD2 TRBV27 NA
CASSLTGGAGYGYTF TGTGCCAGCAGTTTAACAGGGGGCGCAGGATATGGCTACACCTTC TRBJ1-2 TRBD1 TRBV6-6 NA
CAWSGTGRSTDTQYF TGTGCCTGGAGCGGGACAGGACGGAGCACAGATACGCAGTATTTT TRBJ2-3 TRBD1 TRBV30 once
CASSAGQRSGNTIYF TGTGCCAGCTCAGCGGGACAGCGCTCTGGAAACACCATATATTTT TRBJ1-3 TRBD1 TRBV18 NA
CASSRTSGTNNEQFF TGTGCCAGCAGCCGGACTAGCGGGACCAACAATGAGCAGTTCTTC TRBJ2-1 TRBD2 TRBV11-1 NA
CAISEASRSYEQYF TGTGCCATCAGTGAGGCTAGCAGATCCTACGAGCAGTACTTC TRBJ2-7 NA TRBV10-3 NA
CATSRVDRGPTYEQYF TGTGCCACCAGCAGAGTCGACAGGGGTCCAACCTACGAGCAGTACTTC TRBJ2-7 TRBD1 TRBV15 NA
CASSLEGGTNYNEQFF TGTGCCAGCAGCTTAGAAGGCGGGACCAACTACAATGAGCAGTTCTTC TRBJ2-1 NA TRBV11-2 NA
CASSDPRDTQYF TGTGCCAGCAGTGACCCCCGGGATACGCAGTATTTT TRBJ2-3 NA TRBV6-4 NA
CAIVPQGVNTEAFF TGTGCCATCGTCCCACAGGGGGTGAACACTGAAGCTTTCTTT TRBJ1-1 TRBD1 TRBV10-3 NA
CASSSGLGFGTGELFF TGTGCCAGCAGCTCCGGACTAGGGTTCGGCACCGGGGAGCTGTTTTTT TRBJ2-2 TRBD2 TRBV7-8 NA
CASSQQGLGYEQYF TGTGCCAGCAGCCAACAGGGGCTTGGGTACGAGCAGTACTTC TRBJ2-7 TRBD1 TRBV2 NA
CAISETAQGGSGANVLTF TGTGCCATCAGTGAGACCGCTCAGGGGGGTTCGGGGGCCAACGTCCTGACTTTC TRBJ2-6 NA TRBV10-3 NA
CAGTRDRNTEAFF TGTGCCGGAACCCGGGACAGGAACACTGAAGCTTTCTTT TRBJ1-1 TRBD1 TRBV30 NA
CASSHTPMNTEAFF TGTGCCAGTAGTCACACACCCATGAACACTGAAGCTTTCTTT TRBJ1-1 NA TRBV19 NA
CASSVVGQSYNEQFF TGTGCCAGCAGCGTAGTGGGACAGTCCTACAATGAGCAGTTCTTC TRBJ2-1 TRBD1 TRBV9 NA
CASSQSRGGVTEAFF TGTGCCAGCAGCCAAAGTCGGGGAGGGGTCACTGAAGCTTTCTTT TRBJ1-1 NA TRBV7-3 NA
CASSPPGLAGHMRGEQYF TGTGCCAGCAGCCCCCCCGGACTAGCGGGCCACATGCGGGGTGAGCAGTACTTC TRBJ2-7 TRBD2 TRBV5-6 NA
CASGGAIDQPQHF TGTGCCTCCGGAGGGGCCATTGATCAGCCCCAGCATTTT TRBJ1-5 NA TRBV6-5 NA
CASSHPTSGIGETQYF TGTGCCAGCTCACACCCGACTAGCGGGATTGGAGAGACCCAGTACTTC TRBJ2-5 TRBD2 TRBV18 NA
CASSAGLAGGSSYNEQFF TGTGCCAGCAGCGCCGGACTAGCGGGGGGGAGCTCCTACAATGAGCAGTTCTTC TRBJ2-1 TRBD2 TRBV9 NA
CASSQDLGRVATNEKLFF TGTGCCAGCAGCCAAGATCTCGGCAGGGTTGCAACTAATGAAAAACTGTTTTTT TRBJ1-4 NA TRBV4-2 NA
CASSRTNRGNYGYTF TGTGCCAGCAGCAGAACAAACAGGGGGAACTATGGCTACACCTTC TRBJ1-2 TRBD1 TRBV16 once
CAWSVGLAGYNEQFF TGTGCCTGGAGTGTCGGGCTAGCGGGGTACAATGAGCAGTTCTTC TRBJ2-1 TRBD2 TRBV30 once
CASSYGHLSGNTIYF TGTGCCAGCAGTTACGGACACCTCTCTGGAAACACCATATATTTT TRBJ1-3 NA TRBV6-5 NA
CAWRWGLSAGELFF TGTGCCTGGAGGTGGGGCCTTTCGGCCGGGGAGCTGTTTTTT TRBJ2-2 NA TRBV30 once
CASSFRSAGGLFF TGTGCCAGCAGCTTCAGATCGGCGGGAGGGCTGTTTTTT TRBJ2-2 TRBD2 TRBV7-8 NA
CASSRAPGVSYEQYF TGTGCCAGCAGCCGTGCGCCAGGCGTCTCCTACGAGCAGTACTTC TRBJ2-7 NA TRBV28 NA
CAISESPPGLAGQETQYF TGTGCCATCAGTGAGTCCCCGCCGGGACTAGCGGGCCAAGAGACCCAGTACTTC TRBJ2-5 TRBD2 TRBV10-3 once
CASSLPASSGGYTF TGTGCCAGCAGTTTACCCGCGAGTTCGGGAGGCTACACCTTC TRBJ1-2 NA TRBV28 NA
CASSSPPQGAYEQYF TGTGCCAGCAGCTCACCACCCCAGGGGGCCTACGAGCAGTACTTC TRBJ2-7 TRBD1 TRBV7-9 once